This T cell receptor beta chain stems from a study of shared clonotypes between healthy human individuals. Study findings and constraints: Investigators collected only blood, and repertoires in tissues likely differ.

This table comes from immunoSEQ multiplex PCR, and its TCRdb copy is limited to in-frame clones, with some not included. The sample consists of 850,000 to 1,200,000 clones, under 80% of them appearing once. With 3 bases removed from V and 3 bases from J, the gap between germline ends came to 21 bases. Germline CDR1 and CDR2: SGHRS and YFSETQ. The CDR3 consists of 17 residues. With respect to this clone: Its specificity is not known.

The clonotype comes from a man aged 18-30 years in good health. Sequenced sample: memory CD4+ T cells sorted from blood. Sample subset: CD45RA-negative fraction. The chain uses TRBV5-1 and TRBJ1-1; weak D call: TRBD1 (6 bases). The CDR3 DNA is TGCGCCAGCAGCTCCAGGCCCCAGGGACAAGGGGACACTGAAGCTTTCTTT. Translating it yields CASSSRPQGQGDTEAFF. The full variable domain, rest sourced from reference TRBV5-1 and TRBJ1-1, is KAGVTQTPRYLIKTRGQQVTLSCSPISGHRSVSWYQQTPGQGLQFLFEYFSETQRNKGNFPGRFSGRQFSNSRSEMNVSTLELGDSALYLCASSSRPQGQGDTEAFFGQGTRLTVV.